This record looks at one T cell receptor beta chain sequence and its context. There are 16 residues in the CDR3. Germline V gives CDR1 SNHLY, CDR2 FYNNEI. Deletions cut 6 bases from V and 0 bases from J, with 12 bases between. Unique molecular identifiers were built into the TCRbeta library. TCRdb processed the PCR reads anew with MiXCR; each CDR3 protein has one entry. The profile shows hundreds of thousands of distinct CDR3 sequences, over 15% of them singletons. The entry originates in a study of T-cell reconstitution after alpha-beta-depleted transplantation in children. The source material was PBMCs from the stem cell graft donor, sampled from the stem cell graft. The TCR was taken from a human donor who donated a stem cell graft to a child with acute myeloid leukemia. The V gene is TRBV2, the J gene TRBJ2-6, with TRBD1 as a possible D gene (5 bases). CDR3 residues: CASRLTGSSGANVLTF. The DNA of the CDR3 is TGTGCCAGCAGACTCACAGGTAGCTCTGGGGCCAACGTCCTGACTTTC.